This entry lists 17 T cell receptor beta chains sequenced from one sample in a study of blood T cells in healthy people across ages. A second roughly 6 to 11 cycle PCR used barcoded and J-beta primers. TCRdb ran MiXCR on the 5' RACE reads and lists one entry per CDR3 protein. This table holds approximately 900,000 distinct CDR3 sequences, 48% found once. The sequenced sample consisted of blood. Source of these receptors: a man aged 25 to 45 in good health.

This clonotype showed up just a few times. V gene TRBV20-1 combines with J gene TRBJ2-1; D gene ambiguous. CDR3 size: 14 residues. V dropped 6 bases and J dropped 2 bases, with 14 bases sitting between them. Germline V gives CDR1 DFQATT, CDR2 SNEGSKA (reference sequence). The CDR3 spells CSADGGETYNEQFF. CDR3 nucleotide sequence: TGCAGTGCCGACGGTGGCGAGACCTACAATGAGCAGTTCTTC.

This clonotype was counted between two and nine times. The V and J genes are TRBV27 and TRBJ2-7, with TRBD2 as a possible D gene (5 bases). V dropped 4 bases and J dropped 0 bases, with 13 bases sitting between them. This CDR3 is 15 amino acids long. CDR1 is MNHEY, CDR2 SMNVEV, per germline (reference sequence). The CDR3 region is CASSSDFPSSYEQYF. DNA of the CDR3: TGTGCCAGCAGTTCGGACTTCCCGAGCTCCTACGAGCAGTACTTC.

The V gene is TRBV5-6, the J gene TRBJ2-1, with D possibly matching TRBD2 (6 bases). Germline V gene lookup returns CDR1 SGHDT and CDR2 YYEEEE. The CDR3 has 15 residues. Trimming took off 3 bases at V and 0 bases at J, with 10 bases between the two ends. The CDR3 sequence is CASSWAGSSYNEQFF. The CDR3 nucleotides are TGTGCCAGCAGCTGGGCGGGGAGCTCCTACAATGAGCAGTTCTTC.

The J gene is TRBJ2-3, the V gene TRBV6-1; D unresolved. The CDR3 is 14 amino acids. Germline loops: CDR1 MNHNS, CDR2 SASEGT. V lost 7 bases, J lost 0 bases, and 11 bases lay in between. This CDR3 is CASTLRDSTDTQYF. Here the CDR3 DNA reads TGTGCCAGCACCCTGAGAGACAGCACAGATACGCAGTATTTT.

The chain has TRBV4-3 and TRBJ2-1; D may be TRBD1 (5 bases). CDR1 is LGHNA and CDR2 is YSLEER in the germline V gene. The CDR3 extends over 13 amino acids. V shed 0 bases and J shed 8 bases, with 8 bases lying between them. The CDR3 DNA is TGCGCCAGCAGCCAAGATCTAGGGGATGAGCAGTTCTTC. Amino acid sequence: CASSQDLGDEQFF.

V is TRBV12-3 or TRBV12-4 and J is TRBJ2-3, with 14 bases fitting TRBD2. The trim removed 6 bases at V and 8 bases at J, leaving 10 bases unmatched. The CDR3 sequence is 16 residues long. This CDR3 is CASRPGGLAGAGTQYF. In DNA, the CDR3 is TGTGCCAGCAGACCAGGGGGACTAGCGGGGGCTGGTACGCAGTATTTT.

To note about this clonotype: A read error may account for a junction end that differs from germline. V gene TRBV3-1 combines with J gene TRBJ2-1; D uncertain. The CDR3 contains 14 residues. The germline gives CDR1 LGHDT, CDR2 YNNKEL (reference sequence). CDR3 in amino acids: CASSKEEGWQTQFF. In DNA, the CDR3 is TGTGCCAGCAGCAAAGAGGAAGGGTGGCAGACCCAGTTCTTC.

This clonotype turned up a few times. This rearrangement joins TRBV4-3 to TRBJ1-1, with D perhaps TRBD1 (5 bases). The CDR3 extends over 15 amino acids. Germline loops: CDR1 LGHNA, CDR2 YSLEER. Between the trimmed V and J ends, which lost 0 bases and 5 bases, there was a span of 13 bases. The CDR3 here is CASSQEQGLRTEAFF. The CDR3 DNA reads as TGCGCCAGCAGCCAAGAGCAGGGCCTGAGGACTGAAGCTTTCTTT.

The chain uses TRBV3-1 and TRBJ1-1; D gene unclear. The CDR3 sequence is 12 residues long. CDR1 and CDR2 (germline): LGHDT, YNNKEL (reference sequence). With 4 bases removed from V and 7 bases from J, the gap between germline ends came to 10 bases. CDR3 residues: CASSRQLNEAFF. CDR3 coding DNA: TGTGCCAGCAGCCGTCAGCTTAATGAAGCTTTCTTT. Full variable domain (remainder filled in from reference TRBV3-1 and TRBJ1-1): DTAVSQTPKYLVTQMGNDKSIKCEQNLGHDTMYWYKQDSKKFLKIMFSYNNKELIINETVPNRFSPKSPDKAHLNLHINSLELGDSAVYFCASSRQLNEAFFGQGTRLTVV.

This clonotype occurred many times. This sequence joins TRBV7-9 and TRBJ1-5; unclear D gene. Germline CDR1 and CDR2: SEHNR and FQNEAQ (reference sequence). The CDR3 has 16 amino acids. Trimming took 1 base from V and 2 from J, leaving 12 bases between them. The CDR3, as DNA: TGTGCCAGCAGCTTAGATGTCCCTCGAGGCAATCAGCCCCAGCATTTT. Its protein product is CASSLDVPRGNQPQHF. The whole variable domain, filled in from reference TRBV7-9 and TRBJ1-5, reads DTGVSQNPRHKITKRGQNVTFRCDPISEHNRLYWYRQTLGQGPEFLTYFQNEAQLEKSRLLSDRFSAERPKGSFSTLEIQRTEQGDSAMYLCASSLDVPRGNQPQHFGDGTRLSIL.

This clonotype has just a few counts. V is TRBV7-2 and J is TRBJ2-4, with D hard to call. This CDR3 is built from 15 residues. Deletions cut 5 bases from V and 0 bases from J, with 11 bases between. The germline V gene has CDR1 SGHTA and CDR2 FQGNSA. CDR3 region: CASSRPTVAKNIQYF. CDR3 nucleotides: TGTGCCAGCAGCCGACCGACCGTAGCCAAAAACATTCAGTACTTC.

The chain couples TRBV27 to TRBJ2-1; tentatively, D is TRBD1 (5 bases). V dropped 1 base and J dropped 10 bases, with 17 bases sitting between them. The CDR3 has 15 residues. Per germline, CDR1 MNHEY and CDR2 SMNVEV (reference sequence). The CDR3 is CASSLYGRVAYEQFF. The CDR3 DNA sequence: TGTGCCAGCAGTTTATATGGCAGGGTGGCCTACGAGCAGTTCTTC.

This chain links TRBV6-6 with TRBJ2-7; D is undetermined. The end of the DNA fits TRBJ2-5 better, so the J call may be wrong. Germline V gene sequence: CDR1 MNHNY, CDR2 SVGAGI (reference sequence). The CDR3 loop spans 13 amino acids. The CDR3 nucleotides read TGTGCCAGCAGTGACAACTACGGAGAGACCCAGTACTTC. Translated: CASSDNYGETQYF.

The chain combines TRBV3-1 with TRBJ2-7; unclear D gene. The CDR3 loop spans 12 amino acids. Germline-derived CDR1 and CDR2 are LGHDT and YNNKEL (reference sequence). V was trimmed by 0 bases and J by 6 bases, leaving 6 bases between them. Here the CDR3 DNA reads TGTGCCAGCAGCCAAGATCCCGGCGAGCAGTACTTC. This gives the protein CASSQDPGEQYF.

The chain couples TRBV12-3 or TRBV12-4 to TRBJ2-5; D unclear. The length of the CDR3 is 13 residues. Deletions cut 0 bases from V and 11 bases from J, with 13 bases between. The CDR3 loop reads CASSLALVAEQYF. The CDR3 region has the DNA TGTGCCAGCAGTTTAGCGCTAGTAGCAGAGCAGTACTTC.

There are many counts of this clonotype. The chain recombines TRBV2 with TRBJ2-1, with TRBD2 matching 11 bases. Germline V gives CDR1 SNHLY, CDR2 FYNNEI. The V gene end was trimmed by 6 bases and the J gene end by 3 bases; junction bases not matched to a gene: 7. The CDR3 totals 16 residues. CDR3 protein: CASRYSLAGGYNEQFF. CDR3 DNA sequence: TGTGCCAGCAGATATTCTCTAGCGGGGGGCTACAATGAGCAGTTCTTC.

The gene calls are TRBV9 and TRBJ1-1; D gene unclear. This CDR3 is built from 13 residues. Between the trimmed V and J ends, which lost 4 bases and 0 bases, there was a span of 7 bases. CDR1 is SGDLS, CDR2 YYNGEE, per germline. CDR3 bases: TGTGCCAGCAGCATGACGGTGAACACTGAAGCTTTCTTT. This codes for CASSMTVNTEAFF.